The source of this T cell receptor (beta chain) is a study of T-cell reconstitution after alpha-beta-depleted transplantation in children. This clonotype has more than one count but fewer than ten. TCRbeta library preparation incorporated unique molecular identifiers. TCRdb reprocessed the PCR reads via MiXCR and lists one record per CDR3 protein. This sample has a few hundred thousand distinct CDR3 sequences, with around 18% found just once. Here the sequenced sample was PBMCs from the stem cell graft donor, taken from the stem cell graft. This TCR was recovered from a human donor who donated a stem cell graft to a child with acute lymphoblastic leukemia.

Written as DNA, the CDR3 is TGTGCCAGTAGTATCGATGCAGGGCCCCTACTCTCCTACGAGCAGTACTTC. It specifies CASSIDAGPLLSYEQYF. J is TRBJ2-7 and V is TRBV19, with D tentatively TRBD1 (5 bases). There are 17 residues in the CDR3. Trimming left V 3 bases short and J 0 bases short, with 18 bases between. The germline V gene encodes CDR1 LNHDA and CDR2 SQIVND (reference sequence). Looking up the rest from reference TRBV19 and TRBJ2-7 gives the full variable domain: DGGITQSPKYLFRKEGQNVTLSCEQNLNHDAMYWYRQDPGQGLRLIYYSQIVNDFQKGDIAEGYSVSREKKESFPLTVTSAQKNPTAFYLCASSIDAGPLLSYEQYFGPGTRLTVT.